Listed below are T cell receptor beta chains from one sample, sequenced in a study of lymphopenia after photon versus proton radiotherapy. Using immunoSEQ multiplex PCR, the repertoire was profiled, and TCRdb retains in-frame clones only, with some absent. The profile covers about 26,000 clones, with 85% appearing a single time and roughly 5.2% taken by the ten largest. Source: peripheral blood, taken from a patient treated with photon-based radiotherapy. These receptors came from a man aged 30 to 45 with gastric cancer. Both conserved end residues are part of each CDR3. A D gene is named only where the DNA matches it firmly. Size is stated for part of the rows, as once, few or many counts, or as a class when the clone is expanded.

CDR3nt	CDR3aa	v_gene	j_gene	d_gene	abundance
TGTGCCAGCAGCCAGGGGGCAGGGGGCAGTCGATATGGCTACACCTTC	CASSQGAGGSRYGYTF	TRBV14	TRBJ1-2	TRBD1	.
TGTGCCAGCAGACCCGGGGGGAATAGCAATCAGCCCCAGCATTTT	CASRPGGNSNQPQHF	TRBV28	TRBJ1-5	.	.
TGTGCCAGCACCCGGACTAGCGTGGGCTGGGAGACCCAGTACTTC	CASTRTSVGWETQYF	TRBV28	TRBJ2-5	TRBD2	.
TGCGCCAGCAGCCAAGAAGCCAGTAACACTGAAGCTTTCTTT	CASSQEASNTEAFF	TRBV4-3	TRBJ1-1	.	.
TGCAGCGCTACCGGGCCCTGGGAGACTGAAGCTTTCTTT	CSATGPWETEAFF	TRBV29-1	TRBJ1-1	.	.
TGTGCCAGCAGTTACCGCAGCGGGAGTGGGGAGCTGTTTTTT	CASSYRSGSGELFF	TRBV6-5	TRBJ2-2	TRBD2	.
TGTGCCATCAGTGAGCCCCGCACAGATACGCAGTATTTT	CAISEPRTDTQYF	TRBV10-3	TRBJ2-3	.	few
TGTGCCAGCAGCTCCCTCAGGGGGGTAGAGACCCAGTACTTC	CASSSLRGVETQYF	TRBV11-3	TRBJ2-5	.	.
TGCGCCAGCAGCTGGAAAGTGCAGGGGAACACTGAAGCTTTCTTT	CASSWKVQGNTEAFF	TRBV5-1	TRBJ1-1	.	.
TGTGCCAGCGGATCCCGGGGCTACACCTTC	CASGSRGYTF	TRBV28	TRBJ1-2	.	.
TGTGCCATCAGCCCCACCCGTCTAGCGGGGGGTTACAATGAGCAGTTCTTC	CAISPTRLAGGYNEQFF	TRBV10-3	TRBJ2-1	TRBD2	.
TGTGCCAGCAGTGAAGTTGGTTTAGGTACTAATCAGCCCCAGCATTTT	CASSEVGLGTNQPQHF	TRBV6-1	TRBJ1-5	.	.
TGTGCCAGCAGCACCACCGGGACTACCCAAGAGACCCAGTACTTC	CASSTTGTTQETQYF	TRBV9	TRBJ2-5	TRBD2	.
TGTGCCAGCAGCACTGAACCGGGACAGGGAGCAGATACGCAGTATTTT	CASSTEPGQGADTQYF	TRBV5-5	TRBJ2-3	TRBD1	once
TGCGCCAGCAGTCAAAGGGATAGCGGAACCCGCACAGATACGCAGTATTTT	CASSQRDSGTRTDTQYF	TRBV23-1	TRBJ2-3	.	.